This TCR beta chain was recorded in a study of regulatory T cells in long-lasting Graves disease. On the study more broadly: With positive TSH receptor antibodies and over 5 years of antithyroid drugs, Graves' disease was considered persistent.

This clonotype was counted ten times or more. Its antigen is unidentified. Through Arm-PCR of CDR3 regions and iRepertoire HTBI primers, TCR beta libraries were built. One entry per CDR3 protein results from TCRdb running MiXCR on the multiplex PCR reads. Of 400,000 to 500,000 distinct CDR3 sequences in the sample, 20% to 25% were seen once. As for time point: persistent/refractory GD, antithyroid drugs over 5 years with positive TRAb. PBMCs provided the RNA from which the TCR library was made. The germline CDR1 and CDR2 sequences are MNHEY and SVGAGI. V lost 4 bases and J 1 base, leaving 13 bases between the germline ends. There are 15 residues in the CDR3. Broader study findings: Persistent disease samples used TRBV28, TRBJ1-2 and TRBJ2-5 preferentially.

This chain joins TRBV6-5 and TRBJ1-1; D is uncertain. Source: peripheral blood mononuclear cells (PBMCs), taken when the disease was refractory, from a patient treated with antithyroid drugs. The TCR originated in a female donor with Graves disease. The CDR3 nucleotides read TGTGCCAGCAGTTCCACCATAACAGCGAACACTGAAGCTTTCTTT. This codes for CASSSTITANTEAFF.